The next 6 T cell receptor beta chains were all read from a single sample in a study of regulatory T cells in long-lasting Graves disease. Time point reported: newly diagnosed GD, antithyroid drugs for less than 3 months. PBMC RNA served as the TCR library source. Construction of the TCR beta libraries employed iRepertoire HTBI primers in conjunction with Arm-PCR of CDR3 regions. MiXCR was run by TCRdb on the multiplex PCR reads, yielding one entry per CDR3 protein. The data show hundreds of thousands of distinct CDR3 sequences, with about a sixth seen just once and 25% to 30% held by the top ten. A further study also used this sample, focusing on T cells in Graves' hyperthyroidism and ophthalmopathy.

The source was peripheral blood mononuclear cells (PBMCs), collected at new diagnosis, from a patient treated with antithyroid drugs. The source is a middle-aged man with Graves disease.

The sample holds one count of this clonotype. A much larger clone is a single base away; this may be a read error. This chain uses TRBV5-8 with TRBJ1-5; 9 bases map to TRBD1. J was trimmed by 7 bases and V by 6 bases; bases with no gene match: 11. Germline V gene lookup returns CDR1 SGHTS and CDR2 YDEGEE. The CDR3 is made up of 15 amino acids. The DNA of the CDR3 is TGTGCCAGCAACACCTCGGACAGGGGTCGACAGCCCCAGCATTTT. It yields the protein CASNTSDRGRQPQHF.

In its sample, this clonotype was seen many times. V usage is TRBV9 and J usage is TRBJ2-7, with D possibly TRBD2 on 6 matching bases. The V end was cut by 0 bases, the J end by 1 base, with 11 bases between. The CDR3 is 15 amino acids. Germline CDR1 is SGDLS and CDR2 is YYNGEE. The CDR3: CASSVGGTGSYEQYF. The CDR3 coding sequence is TGTGCCAGCAGCGTAGGAGGGACTGGTTCCTACGAGCAGTACTTC. Looking up the rest from reference TRBV9 and TRBJ2-7 gives the full variable domain: DSGVTQTPKHLITATGQRVTLRCSPRSGDLSVYWYQQSLDQGLQFLIQYYNGEERAKGNILERFSAQQFPDLHSELNLSSLELGDSALYFCASSVGGTGSYEQYFGPGTRLTVT.

The V and J genes are TRBV5-1 and TRBJ2-7; TRBD1 or TRBD2 may be the D gene (6 bases each). The length of the CDR3 is 11 residues. The germline CDR1 and CDR2 sequences are SGHRS and YFSETQ. Trimming removed 4 bases at V and 11 bases at J, with 13 bases between. CDR3 DNA: TGCGCCAGCAGCCCCGGACAGCGGGAGTACTTC. The encoded protein is CASSPGQREYF.

This clonotype was counted at least ten times. The chain carries TRBV12-3 or TRBV12-4 and TRBJ2-5; TRBD2 matches at 8 bases. The CDR3 loop spans 16 amino acids. V shed 3 bases and J 4 bases; nucleotides not matched to a gene: 10. CDR3 protein: CASSFETSARVETQYF. The CDR3 DNA sequence: TGTGCCAGCAGTTTTGAGACTAGCGCAAGGGTAGAGACCCAGTACTTC.

On this clonotype itself: A much larger clone lies one base from this, so it may be a read error. The chain combines TRBV30 with TRBJ2-2, with D uncertain. V lost 2 bases and J lost 4, with 8 bases in between. Germline loops: CDR1 GTSNPN, CDR2 SVGIG (reference sequence). This CDR3 comprises 13 residues. The CDR3 reads CAWSRECTGELFF. CDR3 coding DNA: TGTGCCTGGAGTCGAGAGTGCACCGGGGAGCTGTTTTTT.

This clonotype was observed many times. This chain connects TRBV20-1 to TRBJ1-5, with TRBD1 matching over 7 bases. Unmatched junction bases numbered 13, after V lost 2 bases and J lost 0 bases. CDR3 length: 18 amino acids. Per the germline V gene, CDR1 is DFQATT and CDR2 is SNEGSKA (reference sequence). CDR3 sequence reads: CSARRTGQIPDSNQPQHF. CDR3 coding DNA: TGCAGTGCTAGACGGACAGGACAGATCCCAGATAGCAATCAGCCCCAGCATTTT.